This T cell receptor beta chain appears in the sequencing data of a study of blood T cell repertoires in COVID-19. In the study overall: T cells, B-cell-depleted T cells, or PBMCs provided the cDNA or gDNA that served as material.

Per the original data handling: How many nucleated cells were present was estimated from reference gene primer amplification. Libraries were prepared by immunoSEQ multiplex PCR; TCRdb keeps only in-frame clonotypes and omits some of them. V and J calls and clone size are given by that table; D and trimming were obtained from the DNA. The data contain 200,000 or so clones, 80% to 90% of them singletons. Participant ages covered roughly 18 to 90 years across 25 or so US areas. V shed 3 bases and J shed 3 bases, with 12 bases lying between them. The length of the CDR3 is 15 residues. Material: PBMCs or T cells enriched from blood (not recorded which). This sequence originates from a middle-aged woman with acute COVID-19. J is TRBJ1-5 and V is TRBV23-1; possible D gene TRBD1, 5 bases. TRBV23-1 belongs to the ORF category, with a function that is uncertain. The CDR3 sequence: CASSQRIGVNQPQHF. DNA of the CDR3: TGCGCCAGCAGTCAGCGGATAGGGGTCAATCAGCCCCAGCATTTT.